One and the same sample provided the 14 T cell receptor beta chains below, sequenced in a study of regulatory T cells in long-lasting Graves disease. With iRepertoire HTBI primers and Arm-PCR of CDR3 regions, TCR beta libraries were built. Each CDR3 protein is one row after TCRdb ran MiXCR on the multiplex PCR reads. The sample contains about 660,000 distinct CDR3 sequences, 25% to 35% of which appear only once. Time point meaning: persistent/refractory GD, antithyroid drugs over 5 years with positive TRAb. RNA isolated from PBMCs was used to make the TCR library. The sample here was peripheral blood mononuclear cells (PBMCs), taken when the disease was refractory, from a patient treated with antithyroid drugs. The receptors here all came from a female donor with Graves disease.

This clonotype was recorded many times. The chain uses TRBV12-3 or TRBV12-4 and TRBJ2-5, with 9 bases fitting TRBD1. The CDR3 is 14 amino acids. V shed 7 bases and J 1 base; nucleotides not matched to a gene: 4. The DNA of the CDR3 is TGTGCCAGCACCAACAGGGGGCCCCAAGAGACCCAGTACTTC. Its protein product is CASTNRGPQETQYF.

This chain joins TRBV2 and TRBJ1-4; tentative D call: TRBD1 (5 bases). Trimming left V 3 bases short and J 2 bases short, with 13 bases between. Germline assignment: CDR1 SNHLY and CDR2 FYNNEI. There are 16 residues in the CDR3. The CDR3 spells CASSDYGGRTNEKLFF. DNA of the CDR3: TGTGCCAGCAGTGATTACGGGGGGAGGACTAATGAAAAACTGTTTTTT.

Only a few counts were recorded for this clonotype. The chain combines TRBV5-5 with TRBJ1-5, with D unclear. V was shortened by 0 bases and J by 0 bases, with 13 bases between the two germline ends. In germline, CDR1 is SGHKS, CDR2 YYEKEE (reference sequence). CDR3 length: 17 amino acids. Here the CDR3 reads CASSLAAGSYSNQPQHF. The CDR3, as DNA: TGTGCCAGCAGCTTGGCCGCGGGGTCGTATAGCAATCAGCCCCAGCATTTT.

This clonotype was found many times. This chain uses TRBV12-3 or TRBV12-4 with TRBJ2-4; 11 nucleotides align to TRBD2. The V gene end was trimmed by 5 bases and the J gene end by 1 base; junction bases not matched to a gene: 4. This CDR3 contains 16 residues. CDR3 in DNA: TGTGCCAGCAGTACTAGCGGGAGTTTGGCCAAAAACATTCAGTACTTC. Encoded protein: CASSTSGSLAKNIQYF.

The chain combines TRBV30 with TRBJ1-4; a possible D gene is TRBD1 (6 bases). In germline, CDR1 is GTSNPN, CDR2 SVGIG (reference sequence). The V end was cut by 5 bases, the J end by 8 bases, with 12 bases between. The CDR3 consists of 12 residues. This chain's CDR3 is CAWAQGSEKLFF. The CDR3 DNA reads as TGTGCCTGGGCACAGGGTTCGGAAAAACTGTTTTTT.

The chain is built from TRBV20-1 and TRBJ2-1; a weak D match, TRBD2 (5 bases). Trimming took 0 bases from V and 10 from J, leaving 16 bases between them. Germline loops: CDR1 DFQATT, CDR2 SNEGSKA (reference sequence). CDR3 length: 14 residues. CDR3 DNA: TGCAGTGCTAGAGACCGCAGGTTCGGGGTAGAGCAGTTCTTC. This encodes CSARDRRFGVEQFF.

The rearrangement joins TRBV10-2 to TRBJ1-5; no reliable D call. The CDR3 consists of 15 residues. The V gene lost 4 bases and the J gene lost 5 bases, with 15 bases spanning the gap. Germline CDR1 and CDR2: WSHSY and SAAADI. The CDR3 DNA reads TGCGCCAGCAGTGTGCCTCCAGGTCGCGATCAGCCCCAGCATTTT. Its translation: CASSVPPGRDQPQHF.

At least ten counts were recorded for this clonotype. V usage is TRBV20-1 and J usage is TRBJ1-1; D gene unclear. V was clipped by 3 bases and J by 1 base, with 6 bases between them. Germline V gives CDR1 DFQATT, CDR2 SNEGSKA (reference sequence). CDR3 length: 12 amino acids. In nucleotides, the CDR3 is TGCAGTGCTAGTACTCCGAACACTGAAGCTTTCTTT. This translates into CSASTPNTEAFF.

V and J are TRBV19 and TRBJ1-1, with a tentative D call TRBD1 (5 bases). The V and J ends lost 4 bases and 0 bases respectively, with 21 bases between them. In germline, CDR1 is LNHDA, CDR2 SQIVND (reference sequence). This CDR3 comprises 18 residues. Here the CDR3 DNA reads TGTGCCAGTAGTACCCGTCGGCAGGGCGTCTCTATGAACACTGAAGCTTTCTTT. Translating it yields CASSTRRQGVSMNTEAFF.

This clonotype was detected once. This chain connects TRBV6-1 to TRBJ1-3; D is unclear. CDR1 and CDR2 (germline): MNHNS, SASEGT. V was trimmed by 10 bases and J by 9 bases, leaving 13 bases between them. The CDR3 runs to 11 residues. CDR3 bases: TGTGCCACCGTGGAAGGGAGCACCATATATTTT. Translating gives CATVEGSTIYF.

DNA for the CDR3: TGTGCCATCAGTGAGTCTGAGGGACTAGCGGGAGAGACCCAGTACTTC. This encodes CAISESEGLAGETQYF. V usage is TRBV10-3 and J usage is TRBJ2-5, with 12 bases aligning to TRBD2. J gave up 4 bases and V 0 bases, and 3 bases lay outside the gene matches. The germline CDR1 and CDR2 sequences are ENHRY and SYGVKD. The CDR3 spans 16 residues.

The chain couples TRBV3-1 to TRBJ1-2; 7 bases line up with TRBD1. The ends lost 4 bases at V and 7 bases at J; junction bases unmatched: 12. The CDR3 covers 15 residues. Germline values: CDR1 LGHDT, CDR2 YNNKEL (reference sequence). The CDR3 DNA follows: TGTGCCAGCAGCCCAGGTCCCGACAGGGTGAGTGGCTACACCTTC. Translating gives CASSPGPDRVSGYTF.

The chain links TRBV19 to TRBJ1-2; D unclear. The V gene's germline CDR1 is LNHDA and CDR2 SQIVND (reference sequence). Trimming stripped 7 bases from V and 0 bases from J, with 12 bases between. The CDR3 is made up of 14 amino acids. CDR3 coding DNA: TGTGCCAGTAATGAACACGGTACTAACTATGGCTACACCTTC. Its translation is CASNEHGTNYGYTF.

A few counts support this clonotype. The J gene is TRBJ2-7, the V gene TRBV12-3 or TRBV12-4, with 7 bases aligning to TRBD1. The ends lost 8 bases at V and 5 bases at J; junction bases unmatched: 15. There are 15 residues in the CDR3. As DNA, the CDR3 is TGTGCCAGCGGTACGTACAGGGGAGTACGGGACGAGCAGTACTTC. It encodes CASGTYRGVRDEQYF.